These 16 T cell receptor beta chains were sequenced from one sample in a study of T cells in Graves' hyperthyroidism and ophthalmopathy (dated by TCRdb to the late 2010s). The library was built by means of multiplex PCR. This sample was sequenced with an Illumina HiSeq 2000. The TCR beta CDR3 regions were amplified from RNA transcripts. For the first round of RT-PCR on the TCR CDR3, the HTBI primer set was used together with the Qiagen OneStep RT-PCR kit. TCRdb reanalyzed the raw reads on its own, using fastp at Q25 for trimming and MiXCR for clone calling, and kept in-frame beta chains. Entries that share a CDR3 protein sequence are merged under the most common genes and DNA. The table for this sample lists under 550,000 distinct CDR3 sequences; approximately 15% of them were counted only once. Approximately 5.8% of the sample goes to the ten largest clones. Sequences were obtained from blood. These TCRs come from a woman aged 18 to 35 with Graves' hyperthyroidism.

This clonotype has a count of ten or more. The chain carries TRBV7-2 and TRBJ2-5, with 9 bases matching TRBD2. The germline V gene has CDR1 SGHTA and CDR2 FQGNSA. The CDR3 is made up of 14 amino acids. Trimming at V came to 5 bases and at J to 4 bases, leaving 5 bases not matched to a gene. The CDR3 DNA reads TGTGCCAGCAGCCCCGGGACTAGCAGAGAGACCCAGTACTTC. Translating it yields CASSPGTSRETQYF.

The gene calls are TRBV19 and TRBJ2-7, with D possibly being TRBD2 (5 bases). The length of the CDR3 is 13 residues. Trimming cost V 3 bases and J 2 bases, with 8 bases left between them. CDR1 is LNHDA and CDR2 is SQIVND in the germline V gene (reference sequence). The CDR3 spells CASSIELAYEQYF. The CDR3 coding sequence is TGTGCCAGTAGTATTGAACTAGCCTACGAGCAGTACTTC.

This clonotype showed up many times. The rearrangement joins TRBV18 to TRBJ2-1; the D gene is possibly TRBD2 (5 bases). Germline values: CDR1 KGHSH, CDR2 LQKENI. Trimming took off 3 bases at V and 6 bases at J, with 12 bases between the two ends. The CDR3 has 14 amino acids. CDR3 sequence: CASSPVALGNEQFF. CDR3 in DNA: TGTGCCAGCTCACCGGTAGCGTTGGGCAATGAGCAGTTCTTC. Based on the CDR3 plus reference TRBV18 and TRBJ2-1, the full variable domain is NAGVMQNPRHLVRRRGQEARLRCSPMKGHSHVYWYRQLPEEGLKFMVYLQKENIIDESGMPKERFSAEFPKEGPSILRIQQVVRGDSAAYFCASSPVALGNEQFFGPGTRLTVL.

The CDR3 spells CASSVAETAYGYTF. The CDR3 DNA sequence: TGTGCCAGCAGCGTAGCTGAGACGGCCTATGGCTACACCTTC. The chain recombines TRBV9 with TRBJ1-2; no reliable D call. Trimming removed 0 bases at V and 4 bases at J, with 10 bases between. CDR1 is SGDLS and CDR2 is YYNGEE in the germline V gene. The CDR3 consists of 14 residues. Supplemented by reference TRBV9 and TRBJ1-2, the full variable domain reads DSGVTQTPKHLITATGQRVTLRCSPRSGDLSVYWYQQSLDQGLQFLIQYYNGEERAKGNILERFSAQQFPDLHSELNLSSLELGDSALYFCASSVAETAYGYTFGSGTRLTVV.

This clonotype was seen more than once but under ten times. V usage is TRBV20-1 and J usage is TRBJ2-2; D not resolved. Germline lookup yields CDR1 DFQATT and CDR2 SNEGSKA (reference sequence). V dropped 3 bases and J dropped 1 base, with 9 bases sitting between them. This CDR3 contains 14 residues. In DNA, the CDR3 is TGCAGTGCTAGCTCTATAAAGAACACCGGGGAGCTGTTTTTT. Translated, it gives CSASSIKNTGELFF.

The V gene is TRBV3-1, the J gene TRBJ1-5, with 10 nucleotides matching TRBD1. The germline CDR1 and CDR2 sequences are LGHDT and YNNKEL (reference sequence). The CDR3 sequence is 16 residues long. J gave up 4 bases and V 1 base, and 4 bases lay outside the gene matches. This CDR3 reads CASSQAGTGVNQPQHF. CDR3 DNA: TGTGCCAGCAGCCAAGCGGGGACAGGGGTAAATCAGCCCCAGCATTTT.

The chain employs TRBV5-4 and TRBJ2-2; D ambiguous. Germline CDR1 is SGHNT and CDR2 is YYREEE (reference sequence). Deletions cut 4 bases from V and 3 bases from J, with 4 bases between. The CDR3 is made up of 12 amino acids. The CDR3 DNA sequence: TGTGCCAGCAGCCCCCACACCGGGGAGCTGTTTTTT. This gives the protein CASSPHTGELFF.

This clonotype was counted many times. The J gene is TRBJ2-1, the V gene TRBV12-3 or TRBV12-4; 12 nucleotides agree with TRBD2. The CDR3 is made up of 15 amino acids. The V segment lost 3 bases and the J segment 4 bases; nucleotides outside the gene matches: 1. The DNA of the CDR3 is TGTGCCAGCAGTTTCGGACTAGCGGGATACAATGAGCAGTTCTTC. It specifies CASSFGLAGYNEQFF.

The chain links TRBV19 to TRBJ1-1; TRBD1 matches at 8 bases. The CDR3 extends over 13 amino acids. V shed 4 bases and J 6 bases; nucleotides not matched to a gene: 4. CDR1 LNHDA and CDR2 SQIVND come from the germline V gene (reference sequence). The DNA for the CDR3 is TGTGCCAGTAGTACACAGGGGGGGGCTGAAGCTTTCTTT. Translating gives CASSTQGGAEAFF.

As concerns this clonotype: A much larger clone differs from this one at a single base, so this may be a read error. The V call is TRBV12-3 or TRBV12-4, the J call TRBJ1-4; TRBD1 might be the D (6 bases). This CDR3 has 15 residues. V gave up 6 bases and J gave up 3 bases, with 14 bases separating them. As DNA, the CDR3 is TGTGCCAGCAGCCCTCGGGGGGCTCCTAATGAAAAACTGTTTTTT. This sequence encodes CASSPRGAPNEKLFF.

The rearrangement uses TRBV5-1 and TRBJ1-5; a possible D gene is TRBD1 (6 bases). Germline lookup yields CDR1 SGHRS and CDR2 YFSETQ. V lost 0 bases and J 6 bases, leaving 13 bases between the germline ends. There are 15 residues in the CDR3. CDR3 nucleotide sequence: TGCGCCAGCAGCTTGGATGGGACACTACTTCAGCCCCAGCATTTT. Residues: CASSLDGTLLQPQHF.

This clonotype occurred many times. The V call is TRBV6-5, the J call TRBJ2-5; possibly TRBD1 for D (5 bases). V lost 2 bases, J lost 11 bases, and 12 bases lay in between. The CDR3 consists of 12 residues. In germline, CDR1 is MNHEY, CDR2 SVGAGI. This chain's CDR3 is CASSYDRGIQYF. For the CDR3, the DNA is TGTGCCAGCAGTTACGATAGGGGAATTCAGTACTTC.

This clonotype was counted many times. The rearrangement links TRBV6-1 to TRBJ2-7; D unclear. V gave up 0 bases and J gave up 7 bases, with 7 bases separating them. Germline V CDR1 and CDR2: MNHNS, SASEGT. The CDR3 extends over 12 amino acids. The CDR3 DNA reads as TGTGCCAGCAGTGAAGCAGGGTTTGAGCAGTACTTC. It encodes CASSEAGFEQYF.

This clonotype has ten or more counts. The CDR3: CAGQGRGNTEAFF. The CDR3 nucleotides read TGTGCCGGACAGGGAAGGGGGAACACTGAAGCTTTCTTT. V gene TRBV30 combines with J gene TRBJ1-1; 8 bases line up with TRBD1. V shed 8 bases, J shed 1 base, and the junction held 6 bases outside the gene matches. Per the germline V gene, CDR1 is GTSNPN and CDR2 is SVGIG (reference sequence). The CDR3 loop spans 13 amino acids.

The V gene is TRBV30, the J gene TRBJ2-3; 10 bases fit TRBD2. Germline trimming cut 2 bases from V and 7 bases from J; bases unmatched to any gene: 6. CDR3 size: 14 residues. Germline V gene sequence: CDR1 GTSNPN, CDR2 SVGIG (reference sequence). CDR3 sequence: CAWSLAGVINTQYF. CDR3 DNA sequence: TGTGCCTGGAGTCTAGCGGGAGTAATAAATACGCAGTATTTT.

This clonotype was counted ten times or more. The V gene is TRBV11-2, the J gene TRBJ2-1; 12 nucleotides align to TRBD2. The V and J ends lost 3 bases and 1 base, in that order; junction bases with no gene match: 4. The CDR3 covers 17 residues. CDR1 and CDR2 from the germline V gene are SGHAT and FQNNGV. The CDR3 region is CASSFSSGRVSYNEQFF. As DNA, the CDR3 is TGTGCCAGCAGCTTTTCTAGCGGGAGGGTGTCCTACAATGAGCAGTTCTTC.